A selection of T cell receptor delta chains follows, all from one sample in a study of gamma-delta chains in newborns, infants, children. TCRdb applied CATT to the reads for clone calling. The profile shows a few thousand delta-chain clones, around 2.5% of them singletons. Sequencing was performed on blood. These receptors all come from a child who was a newborn, infant or young child, either healthy, febrile or measles-vaccinated (not recorded which). Each CDR3 is given with its conserved first and last residue. The D gene is left open where the match is weak. The listing skips clone size in some rows; elsewhere it reads once, few, many or a size class.

V gene,clone size,D gene,J gene,CDR3 protein,CDR3 DNA
TRDV3,.,TRDD3,TRDJ2,CAFRISPAVLGGGIFF,TGTGCCTTCAGGATTTCCCCTGCCGTACTGGGGGGGGGGATCTTCTTT
TRDV1,few,.,TRDJ2,CALGELSTPTGKALTAQLFF,TGTGCTCTTGGGGAACTTTCGACGCCTACTGGGAAGGCTTTGACAGCACAACTCTTCTTT
TRAV29/DV5,few,.,TRDJ1,CAARDRIYTDKLIF,TGTGCAGCAAGGGACCGGATCTACACCGATAAACTCATCTTT
TRDV2,.,TRDD3,TRDJ3,CAGDTGGLGIPVRQMFF,TGTGCCGGTGACACCGGAGGACTGGGGATCCCCGTCCGACAGATGTTTTTC
TRDV2,.,.,TRDJ2,CACDAVSGGTTLTAQLFF,TGTGCCTGTGACGCCGTTAGTGGGGGCACCACTTTGACAGCACAACTCTTCTTT
TRDV2,.,TRDD3,TRDJ3,CACDPVLGHRDTRQMFF,TGTGCCTGTGATCCCGTACTGGGGCACCGGGACACCCGACAGATGTTTTTC
TRDV1,.,TRDD3,TRDJ1,CALGELLGPPGVLGAPSYTDKLIF,TGTGCTCTTGGGGAACTACTAGGTCCTCCGGGGGTGCTGGGGGCCCCCTCGTACACCGATAAACTCATCTTT
TRDV2,.,TRDD3,TRDJ3,CACDTLRTGGYSSWDTRQMFF,TGTGCCTGTGACACTCTCCGTACTGGGGGCTATAGCTCCTGGGACACCCGACAGATGTTTTTC
TRDV2,.,.,TRDJ3,CACDTGWGETSWDTRQMFF,TGTGCCTGTGACACCGGATGGGGGGAAACGTCCTGGGACACCCGACAGATGTTTTTC
TRDV2,few,TRDD3,TRDJ3,CACDLLGDTSWDTRQMFF,TGTGCCTGTGACCTACTGGGGGATACCTCTTGGGACACCCGACAGATGTTTTTC
TRDV2,few,TRDD3,TRDJ3,CACDTGGYDSSWDTRQMFF,TGTGCCTGTGACACTGGGGGATACGACAGCTCCTGGGACACCCGACAGATGTTTTTC
TRDV2,few,TRDD3,TRDJ3,CACNTGGINPSSWDTRQMFF,TGTGCCTGTAACACCGGGGGGATAAACCCGAGCTCCTGGGACACCCGACAGATGTTTTTC
TRDV2,.,TRDD3,TRDJ3,CACDTGGYGSSWDTRQMFF,TGTGCCTGTGACACGGGGGGATACGGGAGCTCCTGGGACACCCGACAGATGTTTTTC
TRDV2,.,TRDD3,TRDJ1,CARDNLLGDTDKLIF,TGTGCCCGTGACAACCTACTGGGGGACACCGATAAACTCATCTTT
TRDV2,few,TRDD3,TRDJ3,CSCDTVLGDSSWDTRQMFF,TGTTCCTGTGACACCGTACTGGGGGACAGCTCCTGGGACACCCGACAGATGTTCTTC
TRDV1,few,TRDD3,TRDJ1,CALGECRTPLLGDTDKLIF,TGTGCTCTTGGGGAATGTCGAACTCCCCTTCTGGGGGATACCGATAAACTCATCTTT
TRDV1,.,TRDD3,TRDJ1,CALGDPRNPTGGYTDKLIF,TGTGCTCTTGGGGATCCCAGGAACCCGACTGGGGGATACACCGATAAACTCATCTTT
TRDV2,.,TRDD3,TRDJ1,CACDILGVHTDKLIF,TGTGCCTGTGACATACTGGGGGTTCACACCGATAAACTCATCTTT
TRDV2,few,TRDD3,TRDJ3,CACDTGDTRSWDTRQMFF,TGTGCCTGTGACACCGGGGATACGCGCTCCTGGGACACCCGACAGATGTTTTTC
TRDV2,.,TRDD3,TRDJ3,CACDTGGYWDTRQMFF,TGTGCCTGTGATACTGGGGGATACTGGGACACTCGACAGATGTTTTTC
TRAV38-2/DV8,few,TRDD3,TRDJ1,CAYRSSYGGYARYTDKLIF,TGTGCTTATAGGAGCTCATATGGGGGATACGCGAGGTACACCGATAAACTCATCTTT
TRDV2,few,.,TRDJ3,CACDRLGGSWDTRQMFF,TGTGCCTGTGACCGGCTGGGTGGCTCCTGGGACACCCGACAGATGTTTTTC
TRDV2,few,TRDD3,TRDJ3,CACDLTLGDPMSSWDTRQMFF,TGTGCCTGTGACTTAACACTGGGGGATCCCATGAGCTCCTGGGACACCCGACAGATGTTTTTC
TRDV2,.,.,TRDJ3,CACDTAGGTWDTRQMFF,TGTGCCTGTGACACCGCCGGGGGAACCTGGGACACCCGACAGATGTTTTTC
TRDV2,medium-sized,TRDD3,TRDJ3,CACDTGGYLGWDTRQMFF,TGTGCCTGTGACACCGGGGGATACCTCGGCTGGGACACCCGACAGATGTTTTTC
TRDV2,few,TRDD3,TRDJ3,CACDTTGGYWDTRQMFF,TGTGCCTGTGACACTACTGGGGGATACTGGGACACCCGACAGATGTTTTTC
TRDV2,few,TRDD3,TRDJ3,CARDTVGGYSWGTRQMFF,TGTGCCCGTGACACCGTTGGGGGATACTCCTGGGGCACCCGACAGATGTTTTTC
TRDV2,.,TRDD3,TRDJ3,CACDTGGYFGSWDTRQMFF,TGTGCCTGTGACACCGGGGGATACTTCGGATCCTGGGACACCCGACAGATGTTTTTC
TRDV1,.,.,TRDJ3,CALGELLGSAWDTRQMFF,TGTGCTCTTGGGGAACTCTTGGGTAGCGCCTGGGACACCCGACAGATGTTTTTC
TRDV2,.,TRDD3,TRDJ3,CARDVLGEKGTWDTRQMFF,TGTGCCCGTGACGTACTGGGGGAGAAGGGAACCTGGGACACCCGACAGATGTTTTTC
TRDV2,.,.,TRDJ2,CACDTVGQTAQLFF,TGTGCCTGTGACACCGTAGGGCAGACAGCACAACTCTTCTTT
TRDV1,few,TRDD3,TRDJ1,CALGALSTSDWGQYTDKLIF,TGTGCTCTTGGGGCGCTCTCGACTTCGGACTGGGGACAGTACACCGATAAACTCATCTTT
TRDV2,few,TRDD3,TRDJ3,CACDLTGGYASSWDTRQMFF,TGTGCCTGTGACCTTACTGGGGGATACGCGAGCTCCTGGGACACCCGACAGATGTTTTTC
TRDV2,few,TRDD3,TRDJ3,CACDTTGGYPSSWDTRQMFF,TGTGCCTGTGACACAACTGGGGGATACCCAAGCTCCTGGGACACCCGACAGATGTTTTTC
TRDV2,medium-sized,TRDD3,TRDJ3,CACDTGGYSGSWDTRQMFF,TGTGCCTGTGACACCGGGGGATACTCCGGCTCCTGGGACACCCGACAGATGTTTTTC
TRDV3,.,TRDD3,TRDJ1,CASRSSYYYWGIRVIDKLIF,TGTGCTTCAAGGTCTTCCTACTACTACTGGGGGATACGCGTGATCGATAAACTCATCTTT
TRDV2,few,TRDD3,TRDJ3,CACDTVLGDTPPSSWGTRQMFF,TGTGCCTGTGACACCGTACTGGGGGATACGCCCCCGAGCTCCTGGGGCACCCGACAGATGTTTTTC
TRDV2,few,TRDD3,TRDJ3,CACDPLGGRSWDTRQMFF,TGTGCCTGTGACCCACTGGGGGGACGCTCCTGGGACACCCGACAGATGTTTTTC
TRAV29/DV5,.,TRDD3,TRDJ1,CAASLPGGYGTDKLIF,TGTGCAGCAAGCCTTCCTGGGGGATATGGCACCGATAAACTCATCTTT
TRDV2,.,TRDD3,TRDJ3,CACDTAGRGYLSSWDTRQMFF,TGTGCCTGTGACACGGCCGGACGGGGATACCTAAGCTCCTGGGACACCCGACAGATGTTTTTC
TRDV2,few,TRDD3,TRDJ3,CACDTGGFGTWDTRQMFF,TGTGCCTGTGACACCGGGGGATTCGGTACCTGGGACACCCGACAGATGTTTTTC
TRDV2,few,TRDD3,TRDJ3,CACDVLGDTRSWDTRQMFF,TGTGCCTGTGACGTACTGGGGGATACGCGCTCCTGGGACACCCGACAGATGTTTTTC
TRDV2,few,.,TRDJ1,CAWGTDKLIF,TGTGCCTGGGGGACCGATAAACTCATCTTT
TRDV2,few,TRDD3,TRDJ2,CACDILGDTGLTAQLFF,TGTGCCTGTGACATACTGGGGGATACGGGTTTGACAGCACAACTCTTCTTT
TRDV2,large,TRDD3,TRDJ2,CACDVLGDTAQLFF,TGTGCCTGTGACGTACTGGGGGATACAGCACAACTCTTCTTT
TRDV2,.,.,TRDJ2,CACDTVLRTSLTAQLFF,TGTGCCTGTGACACCGTCCTACGGACCTCTTTGACAGCACAACTCTTCTTT
TRDV2,.,TRDD3,TRDJ3,CACDMGDTFSWDTRQMFF,TGTGCCTGTGACATGGGGGATACCTTCTCCTGGGACACCCGACAGATGTTTTTC
TRDV2,few,TRDD3,TRDJ1,CACDTWGYDEKLIF,TGTGCCTGTGACACGTGGGGATACGACGAAAAACTCATCTTT
TRDV3,few,.,TRDJ2,CAFKWGPPLTAQLFF,TGTGCCTTTAAATGGGGGCCCCCTTTGACAGCACAGCTCTTCTTT
TRDV2,few,.,TRDJ2,CACDTVGVSTAQLFF,TGTGCCTGTGACACCGTGGGGGTTTCGACAGCACAACTCTTCTTT
TRDV2,few,TRDD3,TRDJ1,CACDTLGDTRGTDKLIF,TGTGCCTGTGACACCCTGGGGGATACGCGGGGCACCGATAAACTCATCTTT
TRDV2,.,TRDD3,TRDJ1,CACDILGDSGYFPDKLIF,TGTGCCTGTGACATACTGGGGGATTCAGGATATTTCCCCGATAAACTCATCTTT
TRDV2,few,TRDD3,TRDJ3,CACGTGWGSSWDTRQMFF,TGTGCCTGTGGCACCGGCTGGGGGAGCTCCTGGGACACCCGACAGATGTTTTTC
TRDV2,.,TRDD3,TRDJ3,CACDHSTGAPSWDTRQMFF,TGTGCCTGTGACCATTCGACTGGGGCCCCCTCCTGGGACACCCGACAGATGTTTTTC
TRDV2,few,TRDD3,TRDJ3,CACVLLGDTSWDTRQMFF,TGTGCCTGTGTTCTACTGGGGGATACATCCTGGGACACCCGACAGATGTTTTTC
TRDV2,.,TRDD3,TRDJ1,CACDTWGVTDKLIF,TGCGCCTGTGACACCTGGGGGGTTACCGATAAACTCATCTTT
TRDV1,few,TRDD3,TRDJ1,CALGEHSPGGYDKLIF,TGTGCTCTTGGGGAACACTCTCCTGGGGGATACGATAAACTCATCTTT
TRDV2,medium-sized,TRDD3,TRDJ2,CACDSLLGDTAQLFF,TGTGCCTGTGACAGTTTACTGGGGGATACAGCACAACTCTTCTTT
TRDV2,few,TRDD3,TRDJ3,CACDTGGYWDSWDTRQMFF,TGTGCCTGTGACACCGGGGGATACTGGGACTCCTGGGACACCCGACAGATGTTTTTC
TRDV3,.,.,TRDJ1,CAFTVWRHTDKLIF,TGTGCCTTTACCGTCTGGCGCCACACCGATAAACTCATCTTT